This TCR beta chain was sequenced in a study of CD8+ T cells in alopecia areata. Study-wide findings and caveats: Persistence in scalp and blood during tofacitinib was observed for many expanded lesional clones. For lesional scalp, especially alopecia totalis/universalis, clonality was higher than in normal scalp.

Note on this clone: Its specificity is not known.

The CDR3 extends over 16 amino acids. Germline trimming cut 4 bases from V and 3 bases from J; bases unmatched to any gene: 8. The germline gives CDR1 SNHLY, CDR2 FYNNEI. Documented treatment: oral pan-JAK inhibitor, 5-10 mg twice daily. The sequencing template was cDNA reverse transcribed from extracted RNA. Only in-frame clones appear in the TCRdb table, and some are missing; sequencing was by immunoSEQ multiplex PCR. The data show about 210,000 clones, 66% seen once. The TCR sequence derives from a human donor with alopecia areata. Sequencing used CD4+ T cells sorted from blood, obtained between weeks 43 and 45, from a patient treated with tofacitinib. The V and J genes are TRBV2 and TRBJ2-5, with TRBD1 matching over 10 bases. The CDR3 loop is CASSVPLGTGEETQYF. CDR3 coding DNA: TGTGCCAGCAGTGTCCCTCTGGGGACAGGGGAAGAGACCCAGTACTTC. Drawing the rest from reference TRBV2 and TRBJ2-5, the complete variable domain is EPEVTQTPSHQVTQMGQEVILRCVPISNHLYFYWYRQILGQKVEFLVSFYNNEISEKSEIFDDQFSVERPDGSNFTLKIRSTKLEDSAMYFCASSVPLGTGEETQYFGPGTRLLVL.